This T cell receptor beta chain emerged from a study of T cells in localized non-small cell lung cancer. Study-wide results and caveats: Turning up in adjacent lung were a median about 56 of the top 100 tumor clones. Owing to sequencing of a solitary tumor region, heterogeneity cannot be discounted.

The CDR3 extends over 15 amino acids. Trimming took off 3 bases at V and 5 bases at J, with 11 bases between the two ends. CDR1 KGHSH and CDR2 LQKENI come from the germline V gene. TCRdb keeps only in-frame clones here, not all; method: immunoSEQ multiplex PCR. The data contain 65,000 to 95,000 clones, around 82% of them singletons. To note about this clone: Its antigen is not identified.

The V gene is TRBV18, the J gene TRBJ2-6, with D unresolved. The specimen was PBMCs, collected before any cancer treatment. The TCR was taken from a man aged 35 to 70 with stage II squamous cell lung carcinoma. CDR3 bases: TGTGCCAGCTCACCCTCCCGCCAGAGGGCCAACGTCCTGACTTTC. Its translation: CASSPSRQRANVLTF.